Listed here are 28 T cell receptor beta chains from one sample, sequenced in a study of CD8+ T cells in alopecia areata. Treatment defined: oral pan-JAK inhibitor, 5-10 mg twice daily. Extraction and reverse transcription of RNA yielded cDNA as the sequencing template. Measured with immunoSEQ multiplex PCR; TCRdb has only the in-frame clones, and not every one. The table lists approximately 220,000 clones, under 40% of them singletons, with 0.48% in the top ten. Sequenced material: CD4+ T cells sorted from blood, taken around week 30, from a patient treated with tofacitinib. These receptors were obtained from a human donor with alopecia areata.

J is TRBJ2-1 and V is TRBV30, with 7 bases identical to TRBD2. Per germline, CDR1 GTSNPN and CDR2 SVGIG (reference sequence). The CDR3 covers 15 residues. After removal of 3 bases from V and 4 bases from J, the junction contained 9 bases not matched to a gene. CDR3 in amino acids: CAWRHRASGYNEQFF. CDR3 nucleotides: TGTGCCTGGAGACATCGGGCTAGCGGATACAATGAGCAGTTCTTC.

A few counts support this clone. The chain couples TRBV30 to TRBJ1-6; TRBD1 matches 7 bases. The CDR3 has 14 amino acids. V was pared by 5 bases and J by 9 bases, with 10 bases of the junction left unmatched. Looked up from germline, CDR1 is GTSNPN and CDR2 is SVGIG (reference sequence). CDR3 residues: CAWCPGPGGSPLHF. For the CDR3, the DNA is TGTGCCTGGTGCCCGGGCCCAGGGGGTTCACCCCTCCACTTT.

The V and J genes are TRBV2 and TRBJ2-6; 12 bases are a match to TRBD1. The CDR3 is 19 residues long. V gave up 7 bases and J gave up 0 bases; unmatched junction bases: 10. Germline lookup yields CDR1 SNHLY and CDR2 FYNNEI. The CDR3 region is CASTSGQGAGASGANVLTF. DNA for the CDR3: TGTGCCAGCACCTCGGGACAGGGGGCGGGTGCCTCTGGGGCCAACGTCCTGACTTTC. Looking up the rest from reference TRBV2 and TRBJ2-6 gives the full variable domain: EPEVTQTPSHQVTQMGQEVILRCVPISNHLYFYWYRQILGQKVEFLVSFYNNEISEKSEIFDDQFSVERPDGSNFTLKIRSTKLEDSAMYFCASTSGQGAGASGANVLTFGAGSRLTVL.

The rearrangement links TRBV4-2 to TRBJ1-2; D gene ambiguous. Germline values: CDR1 LGHNA, CDR2 YNFKEQ. Between the trimmed V and J ends, which lost 2 bases and 4 bases, there was a span of 8 bases. CDR3 size: 13 residues. CDR3: CASSQIGSYGYTF. In nucleotides, the CDR3 is TGTGCCAGCAGCCAAATAGGGAGCTATGGCTACACCTTC.

This clone was counted only a few times. CDR3 nucleotide sequence: TGTGCCAGCAGTGAGACCGGGGAGCTGTTTTTT. It translates to CASSETGELFF. The chain uses TRBV2 and TRBJ2-2, with D hard to call. V dropped 3 bases and J dropped 5 bases, with 1 base sitting between them. Germline V gene lookup returns CDR1 SNHLY and CDR2 FYNNEI. This CDR3 comprises 11 residues.

This clone was picked up one time. V and J are TRBV6-5 and TRBJ1-2; 8 bases agree with TRBD1. Germline CDR1 MNHEY, CDR2 SVGAGI. The CDR3 extends over 14 amino acids. J lost 7 bases, V lost 5 bases, and 9 bases had no gene match. The DNA for the CDR3 is TGTGCCAGCAGTCCTTCGGACAGGGTAGCTGGCTACACCTTC. Protein: CASSPSDRVAGYTF.

The V gene is TRBV10-3, the J gene TRBJ1-6; 12 nucleotides align to TRBD1. Germline loops: CDR1 ENHRY, CDR2 SYGVKD. The CDR3 is made up of 14 amino acids. V was clipped by 6 bases and J by 10 bases; unmatched bases: 4. The CDR3, as DNA: TGTGCCATCAGAGGGGGACAGGGGGCCTCACCCCTCCACTTT. It yields the protein CAIRGGQGASPLHF.

The chain joins TRBV7-9 to TRBJ1-5, with a tentative D call TRBD1 (6 bases). The V end lost 1 base, the J end lost 2 bases, and 6 bases lay between the germline ends. This CDR3 has 14 residues. Looked up from germline, CDR1 is SEHNR and CDR2 is FQNEAQ (reference sequence). CDR3 residues: CASSLGTGNQPQHF. The DNA of the CDR3 is TGTGCCAGCAGCTTAGGGACAGGCAATCAGCCCCAGCATTTT.

The genes are TRBV30 and TRBJ2-7; TRBD2 might be the D (5 bases). Trimming took 1 base from V and 5 from J, leaving 18 bases between them. Germline CDR1 and CDR2: GTSNPN and SVGIG (reference sequence). The CDR3 is 15 residues long. CDR3 in amino acids: CAWSGGGGRLHEQYF. The CDR3 DNA reads as TGTGCCTGGAGTGGAGGAGGCGGTCGCCTACACGAGCAGTACTTC.

This clone has just a few counts. The V and J genes are TRBV4-2 and TRBJ1-2; 8 bases are shared with TRBD1. Germline V gene data show CDR1 as LGHNA and CDR2 as YNFKEQ. The ends lost 3 bases at V and 2 bases at J; junction bases unmatched: 5. This CDR3 has 15 residues. CDR3 nucleotides: TGTGCCAGCAGCCATGACTGGACAGGGAACTATGGCTACACCTTC. Encoded protein: CASSHDWTGNYGYTF.

This clone was observed a few times. The chain is built from TRBV6-1 and TRBJ1-5, with 10 bases matching TRBD1. From germline, CDR1 is MNHNS and CDR2 SASEGT. The CDR3 contains 17 residues. The V gene end was trimmed by 3 bases and the J gene end by 9 bases; junction bases not matched to a gene: 14. The CDR3 nucleotides are TGTGCCAGCAGTGAGGCTTTGGGACAGGGGTCCCTGAGGCCCCAGCATTTT. As protein: CASSEALGQGSLRPQHF.

This clone came up a few times. The chain couples TRBV7-3 to TRBJ2-4; unclear D gene. Between the trimmed V and J ends, which lost 4 bases and 8 bases, there was a span of 12 bases. CDR1 and CDR2 from the germline V gene are SGHTA and FQGTGA. The CDR3 consists of 13 residues. CDR3 sequence reads: CASSSGPEDIQYF. The CDR3 DNA reads as TGTGCCAGCAGCTCTGGCCCTGAGGACATTCAGTACTTC.

The rearrangement uses TRBV4-1 and TRBJ1-1; 8 nucleotides match TRBD1. The CDR3 sequence is 18 residues long. Looked up from germline, CDR1 is MGHRA and CDR2 is YSYEKL. Germline trimming cut 4 bases from V and 0 bases from J; bases unmatched to any gene: 13. CDR3 sequence: CASSPASLGQGLNTEAFF. Written as DNA, the CDR3 is TGCGCCAGCAGCCCCGCCTCTCTCGGACAGGGTTTGAACACTGAAGCTTTCTTT.

The rearrangement uses TRBV5-6 and TRBJ2-5; the D gene is possibly TRBD2 (6 bases). Germline V gene sequence: CDR1 SGHDT, CDR2 YYEEEE. V gave up 7 bases and J gave up 9 bases, with 22 bases separating them. The CDR3 is made up of 14 amino acids. CDR3 in amino acids: CASGTGRPERAQYF. CDR3 in DNA: TGTGCCAGCGGTACAGGACGGCCTGAGCGGGCCCAGTACTTC.

The CDR3 DNA is TGTGCCAGCAGGCACAACAGGTACAATGAGCAGTTCTTC. Its protein is CASRHNRYNEQFF. The chain links TRBV6-4 to TRBJ2-1; TRBD1 might be the D (5 bases). In germline, CDR1 is MRHNA, CDR2 SNTAGT. V was trimmed by 6 bases and J by 4 bases, leaving 10 bases between them. The CDR3 runs 13 residues.

This chain joins TRBV6-1 and TRBJ1-6; possible D gene TRBD1, 6 bases. Germline CDR1 MNHNS, CDR2 SASEGT. Trimming removed 5 bases from V and 9 bases from J, with 8 bases in between. The CDR3 length is 12 residues. CDR3 in amino acids: CASSSDSSPLHF. DNA for the CDR3: TGTGCCAGCAGTTCGGACAGTTCACCCCTCCACTTT.

The genes are TRBV27 and TRBJ2-7; 9 nucleotides line up with TRBD1. Trimming removed 3 bases from V and 4 bases from J; junction bases left unmatched: 7. Germline assignment: CDR1 MNHEY and CDR2 SMNVEV (reference sequence). The CDR3 has 15 residues. This chain's CDR3 is CASSFSGTGRYEQYF. As DNA, the CDR3 is TGTGCCAGCAGTTTTTCCGGGACAGGGCGGTACGAGCAGTACTTC.

The chain has TRBV5-1 and TRBJ2-7, with D unresolved. The CDR3 totals 14 residues. V dropped 0 bases and J dropped 5 bases, with 12 bases sitting between them. The V gene's germline CDR1 is SGHRS and CDR2 YFSETQ. CDR3 DNA: TGCGCCAGCAGCTTGGTTCCGGGTTCCGACGAGCAGTACTTC. This translates into CASSLVPGSDEQYF.

In this sample, this clone turned up many times. V usage is TRBV18 and J usage is TRBJ2-5; the match to TRBD2 covers 10 bases. The CDR3 spans 14 residues. From germline, CDR1 is KGHSH and CDR2 LQKENI. The J segment lost 5 bases and the V segment lost 0 bases, leaving 0 bases of the junction unmatched. As DNA, the CDR3 is TGTGCCAGCTCACCACCGACTAGCGGGGAGACCCAGTACTTC. This translates into CASSPPTSGETQYF.

V gene TRBV7-2 combines with J gene TRBJ2-3; tentatively, D is TRBD2 (6 bases). The CDR3 covers 15 residues. CDR1 is SGHTA and CDR2 is FQGNSA in the germline V gene. V lost 2 bases to trimming and J lost 4 bases, with 13 bases between them. This chain's CDR3 is CASSLSGTPPDTQYF. In DNA form, the CDR3 reads TGTGCCAGCAGCTTATCAGGGACTCCCCCAGATACGCAGTATTTT.

V and J are TRBV2 and TRBJ2-7; 9 bases are a match to TRBD1. CDR3 length equals 14 residues. V trimming: 6 bases; J trimming: 5 bases; junction bases outside the gene matches: 8. The germline CDR1 and CDR2 sequences are SNHLY and FYNNEI. The CDR3 sequence is CASSSVQGANEQYF. CDR3 nucleotides: TGTGCCAGCAGCTCTGTACAGGGGGCGAACGAGCAGTACTTC.

This sequence joins TRBV7-8 and TRBJ2-7, with 7 positions matching TRBD2. CDR3 size: 15 residues. The J segment lost 3 bases and the V segment lost 3 bases, leaving 8 bases of the junction unmatched. From germline, CDR1 is SGHVS and CDR2 FQNEAQ. The CDR3 reads CASSLYAGVFYEQYF. As DNA, the CDR3 is TGTGCCAGCAGCTTGTATGCGGGAGTTTTCTACGAGCAGTACTTC.

This clone was counted ten times or more. The V gene is TRBV5-4, the J gene TRBJ2-7, with a tentative D call TRBD1 (5 bases). The CDR3 sequence is 14 residues long. V was cut by 4 bases and J by 1 base, with 12 bases left in between. Germline V lookup: CDR1 SGHNT, CDR2 YYREEE (reference sequence). For the CDR3, the DNA is TGTGCCAGCAGCAATTGGCGACAGTCCTACGAGCAGTACTTC. This gives the protein CASSNWRQSYEQYF.

The chain combines TRBV30 with TRBJ2-1; 13 bases are a match to TRBD2. After removal of 3 bases from V and 0 bases from J, the junction contained 17 bases not matched to a gene. CDR1 and CDR2 (germline): GTSNPN, SVGIG (reference sequence). The CDR3 contains 21 residues. The DNA for the CDR3 is TGTGCCTGGAGCCCCCCCCGGACTAGCGGGGGCCGACAGAACTCCTACAATGAGCAGTTCTTC. Translation: CAWSPPRTSGGRQNSYNEQFF.

CDR3 region: CASSSSAGQGAETQYF. The CDR3 region has the DNA TGCGCCAGCAGCTCATCCGCAGGACAGGGAGCGGAGACCCAGTACTTC. This sequence joins TRBV5-1 and TRBJ2-5, with 8 bases that match TRBD1. Germline lookup yields CDR1 SGHRS and CDR2 YFSETQ. CDR3 length: 16 residues. The V and J ends lost 3 bases and 5 bases, in that order; junction bases with no gene match: 12. The full variable domain, in which reference TRBV5-1 and TRBJ2-5 provide the parts outside the CDR3, is KAGVTQTPRYLIKTRGQQVTLSCSPISGHRSVSWYQQTPGQGLQFLFEYFSETQRNKGNFPGRFSGRQFSNSRSEMNVSTLELGDSALYLCASSSSAGQGAETQYFGPGTRLLVL.

This chain joins TRBV7-3 and TRBJ2-2, with unresolved D. Germline V gene sequence: CDR1 SGHTA, CDR2 FQGTGA. V was pared by 2 bases and J by 6 bases, with 4 bases between. The CDR3 loop spans 12 amino acids. DNA of the CDR3: TGTGCCAGCAGCTTACTCTCCGGGGAGCTGTTTTTT. Its protein product is CASSLLSGELFF.

This chain uses TRBV29-1 with TRBJ1-1; D is unresolved. Germline loops: CDR1 SQVTM, CDR2 ANQGSEA. The CDR3 has 12 residues. V was clipped by 5 bases and J by 5 bases, with 12 bases between them. CDR3 amino acids: CSVSDTRTEAFF. The CDR3 region has the DNA TGCAGCGTTTCCGATACCCGGACTGAAGCTTTCTTT.

The gene calls are TRBV7-6 and TRBJ1-2; 8 nucleotides line up with TRBD1. Losses at the gene ends were 5 bases for V and 1 base for J; bases not matched to a gene: 6. The length of the CDR3 is 15 residues. Germline lookup yields CDR1 SGHVS and CDR2 FNYEAQ. The CDR3: CASSPTDRDNYGYTF. The CDR3 coding sequence is TGTGCCAGCAGCCCCACGGACAGGGATAACTATGGCTACACCTTC.